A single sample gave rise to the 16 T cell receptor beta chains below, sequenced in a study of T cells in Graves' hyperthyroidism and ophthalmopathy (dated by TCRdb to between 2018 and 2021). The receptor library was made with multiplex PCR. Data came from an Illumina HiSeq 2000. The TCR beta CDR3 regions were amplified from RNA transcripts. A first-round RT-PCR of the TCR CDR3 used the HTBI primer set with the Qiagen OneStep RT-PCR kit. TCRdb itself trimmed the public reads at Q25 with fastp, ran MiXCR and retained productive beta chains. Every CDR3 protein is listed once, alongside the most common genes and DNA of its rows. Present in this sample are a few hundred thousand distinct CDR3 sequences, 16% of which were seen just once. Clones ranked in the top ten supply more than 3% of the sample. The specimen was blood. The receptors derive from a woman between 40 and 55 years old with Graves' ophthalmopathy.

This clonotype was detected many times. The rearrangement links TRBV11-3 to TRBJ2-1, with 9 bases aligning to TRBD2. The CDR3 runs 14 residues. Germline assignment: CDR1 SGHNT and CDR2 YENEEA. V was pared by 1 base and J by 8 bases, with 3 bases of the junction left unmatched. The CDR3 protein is CASSLGRTSDEQFF. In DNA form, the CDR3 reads TGTGCCAGCAGCTTAGGTCGGACTAGCGATGAGCAGTTCTTC. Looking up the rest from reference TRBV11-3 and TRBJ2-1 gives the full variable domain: EAGVVQSPRYKIIEKKQPVAFWCNPISGHNTLYWYLQNLGQGPELLIRYENEEAVDDSQLPKDRFSAERLKGVDSTLKIQPAELGDSAVYLCASSLGRTSDEQFFGPGTRLTVL.

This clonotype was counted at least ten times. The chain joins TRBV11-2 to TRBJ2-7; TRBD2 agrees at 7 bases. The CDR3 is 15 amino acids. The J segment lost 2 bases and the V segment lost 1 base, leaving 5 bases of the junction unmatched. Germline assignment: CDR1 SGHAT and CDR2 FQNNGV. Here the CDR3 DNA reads TGTGCCAGCAGCTTAGGGGGGGGAAACACCTACGAGCAGTACTTC. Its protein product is CASSLGGGNTYEQYF.

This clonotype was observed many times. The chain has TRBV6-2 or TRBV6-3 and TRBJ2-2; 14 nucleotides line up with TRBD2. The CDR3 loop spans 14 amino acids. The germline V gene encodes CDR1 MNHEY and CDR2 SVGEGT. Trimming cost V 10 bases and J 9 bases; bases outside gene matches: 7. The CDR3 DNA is TGTGCCACCGGACTAGCGGGAGGTGTCCGGGAGCTGTTTTTT. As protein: CATGLAGGVRELFF.

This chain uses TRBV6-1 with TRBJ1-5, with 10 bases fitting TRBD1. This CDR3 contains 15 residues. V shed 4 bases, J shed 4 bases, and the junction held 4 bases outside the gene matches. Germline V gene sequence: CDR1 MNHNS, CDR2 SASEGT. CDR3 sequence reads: CASSAGTGDNQPQHF. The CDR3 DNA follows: TGTGCCAGCAGTGCCGGGACAGGGGATAATCAGCCCCAGCATTTT.

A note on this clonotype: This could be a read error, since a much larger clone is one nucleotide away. CDR3 DNA sequence: TGTGCCAGCAGCCTCGGGGGAGGCCAGGCTGGGGATGAGCAGTTCTTC. This codes for CASSLGGGQAGDEQFF. The chain combines TRBV7-3 with TRBJ2-1; D perhaps matches TRBD2 (6 bases). Germline V gives CDR1 SGHTA, CDR2 FQGTGA. Trimming removed 5 bases from V and 8 bases from J, with 22 bases in between. This CDR3 is 16 amino acids long.

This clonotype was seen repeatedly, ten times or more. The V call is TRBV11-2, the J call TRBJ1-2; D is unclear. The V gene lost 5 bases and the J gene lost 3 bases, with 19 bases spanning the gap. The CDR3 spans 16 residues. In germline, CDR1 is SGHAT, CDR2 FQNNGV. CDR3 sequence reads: CASSPLGTEKYYGYTF. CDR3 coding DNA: TGTGCCAGCAGCCCCCTGGGAACAGAGAAATACTATGGCTACACCTTC.

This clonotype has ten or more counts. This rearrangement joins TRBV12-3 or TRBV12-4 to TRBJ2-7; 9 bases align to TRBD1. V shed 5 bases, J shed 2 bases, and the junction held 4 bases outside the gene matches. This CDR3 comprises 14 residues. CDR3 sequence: CASSGRTGAYEQYF. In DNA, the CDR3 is TGTGCCAGCAGTGGGCGGACAGGGGCCTACGAGCAGTACTTC.

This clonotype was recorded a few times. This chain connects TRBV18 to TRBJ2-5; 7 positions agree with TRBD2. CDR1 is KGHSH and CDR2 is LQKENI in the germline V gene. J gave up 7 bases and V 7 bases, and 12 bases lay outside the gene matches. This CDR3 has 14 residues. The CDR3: CASLSGEGHWTQYF. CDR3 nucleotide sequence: TGTGCCAGCTTATCCGGGGAGGGTCATTGGACCCAGTACTTC.

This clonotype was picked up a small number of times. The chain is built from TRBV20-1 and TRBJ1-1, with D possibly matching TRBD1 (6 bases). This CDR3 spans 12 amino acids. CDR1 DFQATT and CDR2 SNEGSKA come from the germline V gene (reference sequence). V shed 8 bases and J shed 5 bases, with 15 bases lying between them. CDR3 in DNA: TGCAGTCCTGGACAGCCAGAGACTGAAGCTTTCTTT. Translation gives CSPGQPETEAFF.

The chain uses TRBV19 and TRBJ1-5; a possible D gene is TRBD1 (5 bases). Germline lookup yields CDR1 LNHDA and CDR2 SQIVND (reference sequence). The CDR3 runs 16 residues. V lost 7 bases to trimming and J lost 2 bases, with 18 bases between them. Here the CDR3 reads CASTPRGQGGNQPQHF. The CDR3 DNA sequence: TGTGCCAGTACCCCCCGAGGCCAGGGTGGCAATCAGCCCCAGCATTTT.

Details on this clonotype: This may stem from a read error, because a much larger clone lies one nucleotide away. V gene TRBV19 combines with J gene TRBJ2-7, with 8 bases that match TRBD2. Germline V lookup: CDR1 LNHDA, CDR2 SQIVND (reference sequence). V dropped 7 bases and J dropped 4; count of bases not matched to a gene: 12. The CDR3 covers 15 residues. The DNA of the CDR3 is TGTGCCAGTACTTCCCAGAGCGGGAGAGATTACGAGCAGTACTTC. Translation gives CASTSQSGRDYEQYF.

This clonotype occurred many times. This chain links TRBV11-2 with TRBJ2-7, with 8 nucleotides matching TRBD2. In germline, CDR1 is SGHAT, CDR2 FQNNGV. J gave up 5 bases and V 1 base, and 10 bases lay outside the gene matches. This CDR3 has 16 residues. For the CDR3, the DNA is TGTGCCAGCAGCTTAGCTCCGGGACTAGTCCTGAACGAGCAGTACTTC. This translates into CASSLAPGLVLNEQYF.

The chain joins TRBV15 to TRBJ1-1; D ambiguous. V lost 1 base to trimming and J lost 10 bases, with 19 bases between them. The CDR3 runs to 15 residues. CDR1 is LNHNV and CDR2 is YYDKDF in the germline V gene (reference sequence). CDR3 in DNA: TGTGCCACCAGCAGAGGATCAGTCCCCTCAGCGCTAGCTTTCTTT. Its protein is CATSRGSVPSALAFF.

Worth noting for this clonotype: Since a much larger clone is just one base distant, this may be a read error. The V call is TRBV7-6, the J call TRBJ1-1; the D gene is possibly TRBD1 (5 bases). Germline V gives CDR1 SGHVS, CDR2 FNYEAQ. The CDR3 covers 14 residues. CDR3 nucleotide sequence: TGTGCCAACAGCTTACATCAAGGGGACACTGAAGCTTTCTTT. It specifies CANSLHQGDTEAFF.

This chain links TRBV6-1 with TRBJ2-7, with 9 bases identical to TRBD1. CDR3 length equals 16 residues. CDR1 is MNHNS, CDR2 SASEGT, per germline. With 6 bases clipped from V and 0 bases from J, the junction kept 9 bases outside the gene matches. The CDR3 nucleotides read TGTGCCAGCAGACGGGACAGGGATGGATTCTCCTACGAGCAGTACTTC. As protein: CASRRDRDGFSYEQYF.

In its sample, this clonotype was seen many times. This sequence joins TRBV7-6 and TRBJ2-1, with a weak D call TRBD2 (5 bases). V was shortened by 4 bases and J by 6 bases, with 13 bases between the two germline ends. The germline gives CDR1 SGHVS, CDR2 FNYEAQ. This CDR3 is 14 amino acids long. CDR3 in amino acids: CASSSRTGSNEQFF. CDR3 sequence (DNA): TGTGCCAGCAGCTCTCGGACTGGCTCCAATGAGCAGTTCTTC.